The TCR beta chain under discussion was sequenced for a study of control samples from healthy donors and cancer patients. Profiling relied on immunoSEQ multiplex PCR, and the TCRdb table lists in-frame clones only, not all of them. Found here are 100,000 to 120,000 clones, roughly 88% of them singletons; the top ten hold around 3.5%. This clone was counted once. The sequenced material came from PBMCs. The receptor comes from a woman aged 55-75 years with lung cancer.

The CDR3 sequence is CASSWRQGAHEQYF. CDR3 DNA: TGTGCCAGCAGCTGGAGACAGGGGGCTCACGAGCAGTACTTC. The V call is TRBV6-2 or TRBV6-3, the J call TRBJ2-7; TRBD1 agrees at 10 bases. Germline V gene lookup returns CDR1 MNHEY and CDR2 SVGEGT. CDR3 size: 14 residues. V shed 6 bases, J shed 5 bases, and the junction held 7 bases outside the gene matches.